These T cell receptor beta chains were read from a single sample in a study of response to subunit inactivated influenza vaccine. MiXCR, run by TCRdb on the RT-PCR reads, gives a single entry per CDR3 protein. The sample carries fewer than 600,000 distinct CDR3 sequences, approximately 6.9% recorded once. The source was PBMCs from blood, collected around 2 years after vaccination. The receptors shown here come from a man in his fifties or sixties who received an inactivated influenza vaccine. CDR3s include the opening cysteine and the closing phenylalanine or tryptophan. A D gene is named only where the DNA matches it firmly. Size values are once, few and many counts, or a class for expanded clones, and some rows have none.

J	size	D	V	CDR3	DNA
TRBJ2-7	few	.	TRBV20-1	CSAPPSEFTGKVYEQYF	TGCAGTGCTCCTCCTTCCGAATTCACAGGGAAGGTCTACGAGCAGTACTTC
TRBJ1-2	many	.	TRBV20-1	CSAQGPSDGYTF	TGCAGTGCCCAAGGCCCGTCGGATGGCTACACCTTC
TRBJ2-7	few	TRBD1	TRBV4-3	CASSQGTGTEGYEQYF	TGCGCCAGCAGCCAAGGTACCGGGACAGAGGGATACGAGCAGTACTTC
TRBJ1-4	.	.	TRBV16	CASSQSRGNNEKLFF	TGTGCCAGCAGCCAATCCAGGGGAAATAATGAAAAACTGTTTTTT
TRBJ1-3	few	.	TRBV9	CASSVSAGAGNTIYF	TGTGCCAGCAGCGTATCGGCAGGGGCTGGAAACACCATATATTTT
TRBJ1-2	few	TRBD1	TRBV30	CAWRRDRAAYGYTF	TGTGCCTGGAGGAGGGACAGGGCGGCCTATGGCTACACCTTC
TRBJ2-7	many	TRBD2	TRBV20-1	CSAPLHSGSKNEQYF	TGCAGTGCTCCACTTCATAGCGGGAGTAAGAACGAGCAGTACTTC
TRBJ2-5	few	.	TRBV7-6	CASSSVGGGETQYF	TGTGCCAGCAGCTCAGTGGGGGGCGGAGAGACCCAGTACTTC
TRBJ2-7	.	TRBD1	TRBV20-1	CSARDPNRGRLYEQYF	TGCAGTGCTAGAGACCCGAACAGGGGGCGCCTCTACGAGCAGTACTTC
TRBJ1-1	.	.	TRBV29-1	CSVETAPLSEAFF	TGCAGCGTTGAAACAGCTCCGCTATCAGAAGCTTTCTTT
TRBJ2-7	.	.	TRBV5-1	CASSDPGGYEQYF	TGCGCCAGCAGCGATCCCGGAGGCTACGAGCAGTACTTC
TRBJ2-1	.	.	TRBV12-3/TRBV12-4	CASRASGRGDEQFF	TGTGCCAGCAGGGCCTCAGGACGGGGTGATGAGCAGTTCTTC
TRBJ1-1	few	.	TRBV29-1	CSVDSSRGTEAFF	TGCAGCGTTGATTCTTCCCGAGGCACTGAAGCTTTCTTT
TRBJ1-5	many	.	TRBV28	CASSLLGLGQPQHF	TGTGCCAGCAGTTTACTGGGGCTTGGTCAGCCCCAGCATTTT
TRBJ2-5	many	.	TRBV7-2	CASSLFETQYF	TGTGCCAGCAGCCTCTTTGAGACCCAGTACTTC
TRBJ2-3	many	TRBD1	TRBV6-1	CATWRNRGRPDTQYF	TGTGCCACGTGGAGAAACAGGGGACGGCCAGATACGCAGTATTTT
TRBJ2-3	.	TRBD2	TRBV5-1	CASGVSGGYTDTQYF	TGCGCCAGCGGAGTTAGCGGGGGGTACACAGATACGCAGTATTTT
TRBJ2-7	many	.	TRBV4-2	CASSPYAEDSNYEQYF	TGTGCCAGCAGCCCATACGCGGAGGACAGCAACTACGAGCAGTACTTC
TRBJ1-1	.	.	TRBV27	CASSHDLGVNTEAFF	TGTGCCAGCAGCCACGATTTGGGGGTGAACACTGAAGCTTTCTTT
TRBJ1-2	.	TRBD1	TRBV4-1	CASSHLGQGRDYGYTF	TGCGCCAGCAGCCACCTAGGACAGGGTAGAGACTATGGCTACACCTTC
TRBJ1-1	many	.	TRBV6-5	CASSYSNVRTEAFF	TGTGCCAGCAGTTACTCGAACGTCCGCACTGAAGCTTTCTTT
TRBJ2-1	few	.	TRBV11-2	CASSPGSGNEQFF	TGTGCCAGCAGCCCCGGGTCGGGTAATGAGCAGTTCTTC
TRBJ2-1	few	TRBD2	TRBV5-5	CASSLGLAGVEQFF	TGTGCCAGCAGCTTAGGACTAGCGGGGGTTGAGCAGTTCTTC
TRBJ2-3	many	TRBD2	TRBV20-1	CSARPLAGGHKDTQYF	TGCAGTGCTCGGCCCCTGGCGGGGGGGCATAAAGATACGCAGTATTTT
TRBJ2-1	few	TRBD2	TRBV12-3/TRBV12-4	CASSFDAGGIYNEQFF	TGTGCCAGCAGTTTTGATGCGGGAGGGATCTACAATGAGCAGTTCTTC
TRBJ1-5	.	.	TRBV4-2	CASSQTEGNQPQHF	TGTGCCAGCAGCCAAACGGAGGGCAATCAGCCCCAGCATTTT
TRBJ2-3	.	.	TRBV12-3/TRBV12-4	CASSGGGSTQYF	TGTGCCAGCAGTGGGGGCGGGAGTACGCAGTATTTT
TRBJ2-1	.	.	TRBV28	CASSLEKAGISYNEQFF	TGTGCCAGCAGTTTAGAGAAGGCGGGGATCTCCTACAATGAGCAGTTCTTC
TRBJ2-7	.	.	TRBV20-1	CSAPLQAPYEQYF	TGCAGTGCTCCCTTACAGGCCCCTTACGAGCAGTACTTC
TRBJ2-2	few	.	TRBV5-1	CASSLGDTNTGELFF	TGCGCCAGCAGCTTGGGCGACACCAACACCGGGGAGCTGTTTTTT
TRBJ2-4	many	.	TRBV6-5	CASSSIGASPKNIQYF	TGTGCCAGCAGTTCCATAGGGGCTTCCCCCAAAAACATTCAGTACTTC
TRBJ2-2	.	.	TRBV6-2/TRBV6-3	CATQKTVNTGELFF	TGTGCCACCCAGAAGACGGTTAACACCGGGGAGCTGTTTTTT
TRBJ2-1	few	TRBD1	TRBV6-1	CASTQTGGHNEQFF	TGTGCCAGCACCCAAACAGGGGGACACAATGAGCAGTTCTTC
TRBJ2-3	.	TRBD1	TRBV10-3	CAISESGRGRLTADTQYF	TGTGCCATCAGTGAGTCGGGAAGGGGGCGCTTGACTGCAGATACGCAGTATTTT
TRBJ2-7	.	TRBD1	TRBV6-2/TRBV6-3	CASSLGTGSPFEQYF	TGTGCCAGCAGCCTCGGGACAGGGTCCCCTTTCGAGCAGTACTTC
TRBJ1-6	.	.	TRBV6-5	CASSYSTGAGSSYNSPLHF	TGTGCCAGCAGTTACTCTACTGGGGCAGGGAGCTCCTATAATTCACCCCTCCACTTT
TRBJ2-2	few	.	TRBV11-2	CASSPRGRAGTGELFF	TGTGCCAGCAGCCCTAGGGGCAGGGCGGGCACCGGGGAGCTGTTTTTT
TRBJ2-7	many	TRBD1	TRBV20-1	CSARRTGINSEQYF	TGCAGTGCCAGAAGGACAGGGATTAACTCCGAGCAGTACTTC
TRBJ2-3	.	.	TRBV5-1	CASSFGSGGIRDTQYF	TGCGCCAGCAGCTTCGGAAGCGGCGGGATTAGAGATACGCAGTATTTC
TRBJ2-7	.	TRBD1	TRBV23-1	CASRRDRGFYYEQYF	TGCGCCAGCAGGCGGGACAGGGGGTTTTATTACGAGCAGTACTTC
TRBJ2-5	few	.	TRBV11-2	CASSLGFAASETQYF	TGTGCCAGCAGCTTAGGGTTCGCCGCCTCAGAGACCCAGTACTTC
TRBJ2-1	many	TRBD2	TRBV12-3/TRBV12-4	CASSLALGLAGPLRQQFF	TGTGCCAGCAGTTTAGCCCTAGGACTAGCGGGTCCCCTCAGGCAGCAGTTCTTC